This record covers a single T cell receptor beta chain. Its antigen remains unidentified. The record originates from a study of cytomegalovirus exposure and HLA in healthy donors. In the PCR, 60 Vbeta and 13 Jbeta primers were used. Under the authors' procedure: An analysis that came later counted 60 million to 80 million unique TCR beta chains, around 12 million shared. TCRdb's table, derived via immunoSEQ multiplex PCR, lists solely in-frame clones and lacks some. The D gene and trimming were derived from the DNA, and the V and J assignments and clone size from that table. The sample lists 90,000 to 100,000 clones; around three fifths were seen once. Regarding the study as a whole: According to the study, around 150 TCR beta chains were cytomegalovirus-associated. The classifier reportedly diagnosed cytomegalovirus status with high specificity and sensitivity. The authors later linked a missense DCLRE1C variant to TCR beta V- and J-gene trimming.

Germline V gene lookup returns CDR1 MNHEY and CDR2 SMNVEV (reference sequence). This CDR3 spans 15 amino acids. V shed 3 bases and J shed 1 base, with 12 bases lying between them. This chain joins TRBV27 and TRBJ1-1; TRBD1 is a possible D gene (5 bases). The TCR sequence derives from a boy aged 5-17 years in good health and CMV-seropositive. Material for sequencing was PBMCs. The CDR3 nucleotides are TGTGCCAGCAGTTTTTCCCAGGGCACGAACACTGAAGCTTTCTTT. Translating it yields CASSFSQGTNTEAFF.